One sample yielded the 17 T cell receptor beta chains listed below, sequenced in a study of blood T cell repertoires in COVID-19. The assay was immunoSEQ multiplex PCR, and TCRdb's table has in-frame clones only and misses some. This sample carries approximately 240,000 clones, roughly four fifths of them seen once, and the ten largest clones take 1.3%. The sample taken for sequencing was PBMCs or T cells enriched from blood (not recorded which). The source is a middle-aged woman with acute COVID-19.

The rearrangement uses TRBV21-1 and TRBJ2-7; the listed D gene, TRBD2, was not tested against the DNA. TRBV21-1 is a pseudogene segment. There are 13 residues in the CDR3. This CDR3 is CASSKALAGEQYF. The CDR3 DNA follows: TGTGCCAGCAGCAAAGCGCTGGCGGGAGAGCAGTACTTC.

The chain has TRBV7-9 and TRBJ2-2; the match to TRBD2 covers 7 bases. Unmatched junction bases numbered 14, after V lost 5 bases and J lost 8 bases. The germline CDR1 and CDR2 sequences are SEHNR and FQNEAQ (reference sequence). The CDR3 covers 16 residues. CDR3 sequence (DNA): TGTGCCAGCAGCCCCCAAGGGAGGGGAAGGACTGGGGAGCTGTTTTTT. Translation gives CASSPQGRGRTGELFF.

This rearrangement joins TRBV27 to TRBJ1-1; 7 nucleotides agree with TRBD1. J lost 1 base, V lost 2 bases, and 1 base had no gene match. This CDR3 contains 14 residues. Germline CDR1 reads MNHEY; CDR2 reads SMNVEV (reference sequence). In DNA, the CDR3 is TGTGCCAGCAGTTTAAACAGGGGGAACACTGAAGCTTTCTTT. This codes for CASSLNRGNTEAFF.

V and J are TRBV30 and TRBJ2-1; 8 bases align to TRBD1. V lost 0 bases, J lost 7 bases, and 11 bases stayed unmatched. Germline V lookup: CDR1 GTSNPN, CDR2 SVGIG (reference sequence). The CDR3 consists of 16 residues. The CDR3: CAWSVPRQGIWNEQFF. In DNA form, the CDR3 reads TGTGCCTGGAGTGTACCCCGACAGGGGATTTGGAATGAGCAGTTCTTC.

The chain is built from TRBV18 and TRBJ1-2; D might be TRBD1 (6 bases). V dropped 3 bases and J dropped 2 bases, with 10 bases sitting between them. This CDR3 contains 14 residues. From germline, CDR1 is KGHSH and CDR2 LQKENI. CDR3 in DNA: TGTGCCAGCTCACCGAGACAGGAGAACTATGGCTACACCTTC. As protein: CASSPRQENYGYTF.

V is TRBV6-6 and J is TRBJ1-1; TRBD1 aligns across 9 bases. This CDR3 spans 12 amino acids. V was clipped by 7 bases and J by 7 bases; unmatched bases: 4. Germline V lookup: CDR1 MNHNY, CDR2 SVGAGI (reference sequence). Here the CDR3 reads CASTETGGEAFF. In DNA form, the CDR3 reads TGTGCCAGCACCGAGACAGGGGGTGAAGCTTTCTTT.

This chain uses TRBV7-6 with TRBJ2-1; 7 bases are shared with TRBD2. This CDR3 spans 13 amino acids. Looked up from germline, CDR1 is SGHVS and CDR2 is FNYEAQ. Trimming took 5 bases from V and 4 from J; bases not matched to a gene: 2. The DNA for the CDR3 is TGTGCCAGCAGCATCGGGGGGTACAATGAGCAGTTCTTC. It is translated as CASSIGGYNEQFF.

This rearrangement joins TRBV6-5 to TRBJ2-5; 7 bases line up with TRBD1. V shed 1 base and J 7 bases; nucleotides not matched to a gene: 6. The CDR3 has 14 amino acids. CDR1 and CDR2 from the germline V gene are MNHEY and SVGAGI. The CDR3 nucleotides read TGTGCCAGCAGTTACTTCGGTTCAGGGGGGACCCAGTACTTC. As protein: CASSYFGSGGTQYF.

The chain carries TRBV3-1 (or the pseudogene TRBV3-2) and TRBJ2-7; D not resolved. Per the germline V gene, CDR1 is LGHDT and CDR2 is YNNKEL (reference sequence). CDR3 length: 13 residues. The ends were cut back, 4 bases at V and 1 base at J, with 8 bases in the middle. Written as DNA, the CDR3 is TGTGCCAGCAGCCTCTCGGGTTCCTACGAGCAGTACTTC. This codes for CASSLSGSYEQYF.

The rearrangement joins TRBV2 to TRBJ2-2; the D gene is possibly TRBD2 (5 bases). The CDR3 has 14 residues. Germline V gives CDR1 SNHLY, CDR2 FYNNEI. V lost 5 bases, J lost 5 bases, and 12 bases lay in between. CDR3 DNA sequence: TGTGCCAGCAGTCTCTGGGAGCGGACCGGGGAGCTGTTTTTT. Its protein is CASSLWERTGELFF.

This chain links TRBV5-6 with TRBJ2-2; 9 bases align to TRBD1. CDR1 SGHDT and CDR2 YYEEEE come from the germline V gene. The CDR3 extends over 14 amino acids. Trimming took 4 bases from V and 7 from J; bases not matched to a gene: 5. The CDR3 loop reads CASSRQGVGGELFF. The CDR3 DNA follows: TGTGCCAGCAGCCGACAGGGGGTGGGCGGGGAGCTGTTTTTT.

The rearrangement links TRBV9 to TRBJ2-3; D remains unclear. The CDR3 totals 12 residues. V lost 3 bases and J 3 bases, leaving 5 bases between the germline ends. Germline CDR1 reads SGDLS; CDR2 reads YYNGEE. CDR3 residues: CASSAQTDTQYF. CDR3 DNA: TGTGCCAGCAGCGCCCAGACAGATACGCAGTATTTT.

The CDR3 DNA reads TGTGCCAGCAGCCGATGGGGCAGCGTCGGAAACACCATATATTTT. Amino acids: CASSRWGSVGNTIYF. The V and J genes are TRBV9 and TRBJ1-3, with D possibly matching TRBD1 (5 bases). The V and J ends lost 4 bases and 4 bases respectively, with 15 bases between them. CDR3 length equals 15 residues. Germline loops: CDR1 SGDLS, CDR2 YYNGEE. Supplemented by reference TRBV9 and TRBJ1-3, the full variable domain reads DSGVTQTPKHLITATGQRVTLRCSPRSGDLSVYWYQQSLDQGLQFLIQYYNGEERAKGNILERFSAQQFPDLHSELNLSSLELGDSALYFCASSRWGSVGNTIYFGEGSWLTVV.

The chain combines TRBV10-3 with TRBJ1-5; D possibly corresponds to TRBD1 (6 bases). CDR1 is ENHRY, CDR2 SYGVKD, per germline. This CDR3 contains 14 residues. The V end lost 2 bases, the J end lost 4 bases, and 9 bases lay between the germline ends. The CDR3 reads CAISEPGQNQPQHF. The DNA for the CDR3 is TGTGCCATCAGTGAGCCCGGACAGAATCAGCCCCAGCATTTT.

The chain joins TRBV5-1 to TRBJ2-5; D might be TRBD2 (6 bases). V was clipped by 5 bases and J by 4 bases, with 15 bases between them. Germline CDR1 reads SGHRS; CDR2 reads YFSETQ. CDR3 size: 14 residues. The CDR3 is CASRSLANRETQYF. For the CDR3, the DNA is TGCGCCAGCAGATCCCTAGCGAATCGAGAGACCCAGTACTTC.

In DNA, the CDR3 is TGTGCCAGCAGTCGTGGGCAGGGGTACTCACCCCTCCACTTT. This translates into CASSRGQGYSPLHF. The chain has TRBV28 and TRBJ1-6; maybe TRBD1 (6 bases). CDR1 and CDR2 from the germline V gene are MDHEN and SYDVKM. This CDR3 spans 14 amino acids. Trimming removed 5 bases from V and 10 bases from J, with 15 bases in between.

The V and J genes are TRBV7-2 and TRBJ2-3, with 10 bases identical to TRBD2. The CDR3 is made up of 16 amino acids. V gave up 5 bases and J gave up 0 bases; unmatched junction bases: 5. Per germline, CDR1 SGHTA and CDR2 FQGNSA. As DNA, the CDR3 is TGTGCCAGCAGCCCTACTAGCGGGGTAAGCACAGATACGCAGTATTTT. This encodes CASSPTSGVSTDTQYF.